Listed below are T cell receptor beta chains from one sample, sequenced in a study of T cells in Graves' hyperthyroidism and ophthalmopathy. MiXCR, run by TCRdb on the multiplex PCR reads, gives a single entry per CDR3 protein. In the table there are 450,000 to 700,000 distinct CDR3 sequences, around 45% of which are singletons. Sequencing was carried out using peripheral blood or thyroid tissue (not recorded which). These receptors were obtained from a woman aged 18-29 years with Graves' hyperthyroidism. Each CDR3 is given with its conserved first and last residue. A D gene is named only where the DNA matches it firmly. Only part of the rows carry a size: once, few, many, or a class if the clone is expanded.

V gene	D gene	J gene	clone size	CDR3 protein	CDR3 DNA
TRBV29-1	TRBD1	TRBJ2-7	NA	CSARQGGSREQYF	TGCAGCGCTAGACAGGGGGGTAGTAGGGAGCAGTACTTC
TRBV7-6	NA	TRBJ2-1	few	CASSFLDSEQFF	TGTGCCAGCAGCTTCCTAGACTCTGAGCAGTTCTTC
TRBV9	NA	TRBJ1-2	NA	CASSASDRTNYGYTF	TGTGCCAGCAGCGCCAGCGACAGAACTAACTATGGCTACACCTTC
TRBV7-3	TRBD2	TRBJ2-5	NA	CASSPDTGTTIETQYF	TGTGCCAGCAGCCCTGACACCGGGACTACTATCGAGACCCAGTACTTC
TRBV27	NA	TRBJ1-6	many	CASSLEGRVRRAPLHF	TGTGCCAGCAGTTTAGAGGGCAGGGTACGGAGGGCACCCCTCCACTTT
TRBV7-9	NA	TRBJ2-2	many	CASRLSPGELFF	TGTGCCAGCAGACTTTCCCCCGGGGAGCTGTTTTTT
TRBV10-3	NA	TRBJ1-1	NA	CAISELVGGEAFF	TGTGCCATCAGTGAACTTGTTGGGGGGGAAGCTTTCTTT
TRBV2	NA	TRBJ2-2	many	CASRVRPNTGELFF	TGTGCCAGCAGGGTTAGGCCAAACACCGGGGAGCTGTTTTTT
TRBV7-3	NA	TRBJ2-3	NA	CASRPTREYTQYF	TGTGCCAGCAGACCCACTAGGGAATATACGCAGTATTTT
TRBV5-1	NA	TRBJ1-4	few	CASSLGQGSDNEKLFF	TGCGCCAGCAGCTTGGGGCAGGGGTCCGATAATGAAAAACTGTTTTTT
TRBV11-2	NA	TRBJ1-2	many	CASSLEVDGYTF	TGTGCCAGCAGCTTAGAGGTCGACGGCTACACCTTC
TRBV10-3	TRBD1	TRBJ1-1	NA	CASSHTGTGRYEAFF	TGTGCCAGCAGTCATACCGGGACAGGGAGGTATGAAGCTTTCTTT
TRBV7-9	TRBD2	TRBJ2-2	many	CASSPPKGLAGGRTGELFF	TGTGCCAGCAGCCCCCCAAAGGGACTAGCGGGAGGGCGCACCGGGGAGCTGTTTTTT
TRBV2	TRBD2	TRBJ2-5	NA	CANDLQGLAGFNETQYF	TGTGCCAACGATCTCCAGGGGCTAGCGGGGTTCAATGAGACCCAGTACTTC
TRBV6-1	TRBD2	TRBJ2-2	NA	CASSEGLAGVLGELFF	TGTGCCAGCAGTGAAGGGCTAGCGGGAGTGCTCGGGGAGCTGTTTTTT
TRBV29-1	NA	TRBJ1-4	NA	CSVVQGRNEKLFF	TGCAGCGTTGTGCAGGGCCGAAATGAAAAACTGTTTTTT
TRBV7-2	TRBD1	TRBJ1-2	NA	CASTPGGEYGYTF	TGTGCCAGCACCCCAGGGGGCGAGTATGGCTACACCTTC
TRBV29-1	NA	TRBJ1-1	many	CRGGGMNTEAFF	TGCAGGGGGGGGGGGATGAACACTGAAGCTTTCTTT
TRBV15	NA	TRBJ1-5	many	CATTRGDLIHNQPQHF	TGTGCCACCACCAGGGGTGACCTAATTCACAATCAGCCCCAGCATTTT
TRBV9	TRBD2	TRBJ2-1	NA	CASSPSGSGNNEQFF	TGTGCCAGCAGCCCGAGCGGGAGTGGGAACAATGAGCAGTTCTTC
TRBV20-1	NA	TRBJ1-4	NA	CSARDTGGVREKLFF	TGCAGTGCTAGAGATACCGGGGGCGTTCGTGAAAAACTGTTTTTT
TRBV6-1	NA	TRBJ1-5	many	CASSDRESQPQHF	TGTGCCAGCAGTGACAGGGAATCCCAGCCCCAGCATTTT
TRBV4-2	TRBD1	TRBJ2-7	few	CASSPGTGKYEQYF	TGTGCCAGCAGCCCCGGGACAGGGAAATACGAGCAGTACTTC